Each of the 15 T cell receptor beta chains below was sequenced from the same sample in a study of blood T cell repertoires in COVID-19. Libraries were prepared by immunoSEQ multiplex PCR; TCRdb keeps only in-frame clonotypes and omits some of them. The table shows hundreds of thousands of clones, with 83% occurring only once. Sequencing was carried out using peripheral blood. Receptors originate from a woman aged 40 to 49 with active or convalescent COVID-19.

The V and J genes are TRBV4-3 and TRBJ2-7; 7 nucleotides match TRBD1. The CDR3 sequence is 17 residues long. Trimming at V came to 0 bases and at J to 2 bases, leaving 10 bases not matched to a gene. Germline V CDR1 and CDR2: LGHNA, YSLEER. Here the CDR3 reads CASSQDRLGQAAYEQYF. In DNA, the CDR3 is TGCGCCAGCAGCCAAGATCGTCTAGGACAGGCCGCCTACGAGCAGTACTTC.

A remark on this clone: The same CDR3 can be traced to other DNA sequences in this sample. The CDR3 DNA sequence: TGTGCCAGCAGCTTAAGTTATTATAATGAGCAGTTCTTC. This translates into CASSLSYYNEQFF. This chain links TRBV7-3 with TRBJ2-1; no reliable D call. Per germline, CDR1 SGHTA and CDR2 FQGTGA. Between the trimmed V and J ends, which lost 1 base and 7 bases, there was a span of 8 bases. The CDR3 loop spans 13 amino acids.

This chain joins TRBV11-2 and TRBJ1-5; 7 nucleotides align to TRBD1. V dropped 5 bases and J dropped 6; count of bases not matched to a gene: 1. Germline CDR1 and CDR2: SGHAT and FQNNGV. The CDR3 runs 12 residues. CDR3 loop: CASSTGVQPQHF. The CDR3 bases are TGTGCCAGCAGCACAGGGGTTCAGCCCCAGCATTTT.

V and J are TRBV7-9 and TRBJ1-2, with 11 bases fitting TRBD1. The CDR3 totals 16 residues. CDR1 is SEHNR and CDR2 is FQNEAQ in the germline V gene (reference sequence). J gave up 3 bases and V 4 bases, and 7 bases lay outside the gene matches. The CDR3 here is CASSYAGTGGDYGYTF. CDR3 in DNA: TGTGCCAGCAGCTACGCCGGGACAGGGGGGGACTATGGCTACACCTTC.

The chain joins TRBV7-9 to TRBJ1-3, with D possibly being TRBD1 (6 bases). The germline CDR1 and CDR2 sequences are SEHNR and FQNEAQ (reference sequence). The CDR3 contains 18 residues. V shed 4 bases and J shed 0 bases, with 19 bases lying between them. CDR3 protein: CASSSWDLTGISGNTIYF. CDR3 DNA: TGTGCCAGCAGCTCATGGGATTTAACAGGGATCTCTGGAAACACCATATATTTT.

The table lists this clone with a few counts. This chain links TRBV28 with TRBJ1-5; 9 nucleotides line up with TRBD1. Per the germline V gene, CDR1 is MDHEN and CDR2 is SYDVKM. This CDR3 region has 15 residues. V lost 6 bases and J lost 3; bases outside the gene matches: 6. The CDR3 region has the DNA TGTGCCAGCAGCCCGGGACAGGGATCCAATCAGCCCCAGCATTTT. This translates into CASSPGQGSNQPQHF.

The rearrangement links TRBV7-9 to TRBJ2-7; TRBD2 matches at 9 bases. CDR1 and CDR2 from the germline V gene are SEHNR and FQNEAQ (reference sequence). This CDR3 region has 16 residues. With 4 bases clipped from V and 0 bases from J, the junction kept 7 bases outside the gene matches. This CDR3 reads CASSSDLAGTSYEQYF. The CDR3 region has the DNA TGTGCCAGCAGCTCAGACCTAGCGGGGACCTCCTACGAGCAGTACTTC. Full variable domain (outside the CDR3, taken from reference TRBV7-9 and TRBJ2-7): DTGVSQNPRHKITKRGQNVTFRCDPISEHNRLYWYRQTLGQGPEFLTYFQNEAQLEKSRLLSDRFSAERPKGSFSTLEIQRTEQGDSAMYLCASSSDLAGTSYEQYFGPGTRLTVT.

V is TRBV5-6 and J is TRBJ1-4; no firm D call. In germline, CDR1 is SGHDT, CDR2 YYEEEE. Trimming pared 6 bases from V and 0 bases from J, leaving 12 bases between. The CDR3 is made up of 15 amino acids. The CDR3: CASKATGATNEKLFF. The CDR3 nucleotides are TGTGCCAGCAAGGCGACGGGTGCAACTAATGAAAAACTGTTTTTT.

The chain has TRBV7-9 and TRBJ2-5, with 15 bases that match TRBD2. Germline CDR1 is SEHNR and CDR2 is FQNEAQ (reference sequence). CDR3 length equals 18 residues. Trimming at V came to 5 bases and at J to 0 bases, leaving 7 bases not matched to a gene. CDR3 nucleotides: TGTGCCAGCAGCCCCGGGACTAGCGGGGGGAAGTACCAAGAGACCCAGTACTTC. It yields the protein CASSPGTSGGKYQETQYF.

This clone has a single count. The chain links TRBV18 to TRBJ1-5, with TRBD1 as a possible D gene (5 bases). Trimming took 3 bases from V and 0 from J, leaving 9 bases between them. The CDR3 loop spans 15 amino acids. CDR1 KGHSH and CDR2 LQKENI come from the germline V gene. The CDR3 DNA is TGTGCCAGCTCACCGACAGAGAATAGCAATCAGCCCCAGCATTTT. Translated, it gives CASSPTENSNQPQHF.

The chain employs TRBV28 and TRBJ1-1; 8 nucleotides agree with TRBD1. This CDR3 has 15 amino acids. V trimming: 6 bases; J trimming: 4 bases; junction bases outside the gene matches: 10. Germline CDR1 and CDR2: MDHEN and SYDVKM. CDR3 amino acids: CASRTGAPWGTEAFF. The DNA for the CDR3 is TGTGCCAGCAGGACAGGGGCGCCCTGGGGCACTGAAGCTTTCTTT.

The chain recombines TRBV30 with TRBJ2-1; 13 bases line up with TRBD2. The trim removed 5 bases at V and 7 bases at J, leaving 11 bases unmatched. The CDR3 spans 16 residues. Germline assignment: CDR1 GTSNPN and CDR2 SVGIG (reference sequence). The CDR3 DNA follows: TGTGCCTGGGCCCCCAGGACTAGCGGGAGTTTAAATGAGCAGTTCTTC. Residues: CAWAPRTSGSLNEQFF.

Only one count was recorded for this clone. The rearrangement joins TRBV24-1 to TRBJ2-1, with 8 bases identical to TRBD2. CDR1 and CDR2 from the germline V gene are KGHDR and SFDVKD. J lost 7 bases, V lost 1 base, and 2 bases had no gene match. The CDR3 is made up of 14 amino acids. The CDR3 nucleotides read TGTGCCACCAGTGATTTAGGGACTAGGAATGAGCAGTTCTTC. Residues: CATSDLGTRNEQFF.

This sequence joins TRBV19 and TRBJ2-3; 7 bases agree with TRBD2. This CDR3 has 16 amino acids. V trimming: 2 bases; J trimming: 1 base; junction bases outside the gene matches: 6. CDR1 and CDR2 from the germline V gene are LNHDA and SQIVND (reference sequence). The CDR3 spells CASSIRSGEGTDTQYF. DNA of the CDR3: TGTGCCAGTAGTATAAGGAGCGGGGAGGGCACAGATACGCAGTATTTT.

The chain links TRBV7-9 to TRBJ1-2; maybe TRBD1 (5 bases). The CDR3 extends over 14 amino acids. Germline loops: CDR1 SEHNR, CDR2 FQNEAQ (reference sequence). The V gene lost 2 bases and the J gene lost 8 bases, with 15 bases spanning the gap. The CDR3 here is CASSLLGGGGGYTF. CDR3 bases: TGTGCCAGCAGCTTATTGGGGGGAGGAGGAGGCTACACCTTC.